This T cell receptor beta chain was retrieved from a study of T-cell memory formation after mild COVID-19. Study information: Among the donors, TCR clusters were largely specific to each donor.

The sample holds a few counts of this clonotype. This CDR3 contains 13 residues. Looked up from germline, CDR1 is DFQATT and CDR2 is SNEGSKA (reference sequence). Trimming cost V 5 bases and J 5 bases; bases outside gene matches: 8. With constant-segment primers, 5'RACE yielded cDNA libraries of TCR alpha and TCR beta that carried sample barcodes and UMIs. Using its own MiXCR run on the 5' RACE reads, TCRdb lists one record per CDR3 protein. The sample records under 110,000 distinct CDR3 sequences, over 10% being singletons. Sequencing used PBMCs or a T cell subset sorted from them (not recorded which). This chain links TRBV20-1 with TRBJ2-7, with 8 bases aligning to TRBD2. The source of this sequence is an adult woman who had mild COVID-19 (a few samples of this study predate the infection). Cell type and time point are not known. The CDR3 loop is CSALAGMADEQYF. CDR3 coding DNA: TGCAGTGCTTTAGCGGGAATGGCAGACGAGCAGTACTTC.